The clone carrying this T cell receptor (beta chain) has only a few counts. The sample comes from a study of blood T cell repertoires in COVID-19. V shed 5 bases, J shed 2 bases, and the junction held 12 bases outside the gene matches. This CDR3 comprises 17 residues. The germline V gene has CDR1 SGHAT and CDR2 FQNNGV. In the original processing: Nucleated cell counts were estimated from reference gene primer amplification. Some clones are missing from TCRdb's copy, which holds only in-frame ones; the method was immunoSEQ multiplex PCR. V, J and clone size are taken as reported in that table, and D and trimming were inferred from the DNA itself. Of more than 250,000 clones listed, over 80% are singletons.

The sequenced sample was peripheral blood. The chain is built from TRBV11-2 and TRBJ1-3; 7 positions match TRBD1. The TCR sequence derives from a woman aged 45-65 years with COVID-19, enrolled during active disease. CDR3: CASSPLVRGSPGNTIYF. CDR3 nucleotide sequence: TGTGCCAGCAGCCCCCTGGTCAGGGGGTCACCTGGAAACACCATATATTTT.